Here is one T cell receptor beta chain with its context. The sample originates from a study of shared clonotypes between healthy human individuals. Germline V lookup: CDR1 SEHNR, CDR2 FQNEAQ (reference sequence). V lost 6 bases, J lost 0 bases, and 9 bases lay in between. The CDR3 has 14 residues. Data came from immunoSEQ multiplex PCR; TCRdb stores just in-frame clones and leaves some out. The table lists some 320,000 clones, about nine tenths of them singletons, with around 15% in the top ten. Sequenced input: memory CD8+ T cells sorted from blood. Subset: CD45RO+ cells pooled with CCR7-negative TemRA cells. The V call is TRBV7-9, the J call TRBJ1-3; no clear D gene. The origin of this receptor is a man aged 18 to 29 in good health. The CDR3 protein is CASRLAFSGNTIYF. In DNA, the CDR3 is TGTGCCAGCAGGCTGGCCTTCTCTGGAAACACCATATATTTT.